The source of this T cell receptor (beta chain) is a study of cytomegalovirus exposure and HLA in healthy donors. Primers for the PCR totalled 60 Vbeta and 13 Jbeta. Assay used: immunoSEQ multiplex PCR; TCRdb lists only in-frame clones, some missing. The sample comprises roughly 300,000 clones, approximately 90% of which are singletons, and 3.5% to 4% rests with the top ten. The CDR3 is made up of 14 amino acids. The germline gives CDR1 PRHDT, CDR2 FYEKMQ (reference sequence). Trimming removed 1 base at V and 0 bases at J, with 7 bases between. Specimen: PBMCs. The receptor comes from a man between 40 and 49 years old in good health and CMV-seropositive. The V call is TRBV13, the J call TRBJ2-7; D is unresolved. DNA for the CDR3: TGTGCCAGCAGCTTAGCCTCCGGCTCCTACGAGCAGTACTTC. It is translated as CASSLASGSYEQYF.